Sequencing of this T cell receptor beta chain was carried out in a study of shared clonotypes between healthy human individuals. Findings and limits, study-wide: Of the naive CD4 clonotypes, roughly 5% were shared across several donors. Estimated clonotype richness was generally higher in naive than memory subsets.

This clone was seen only a few times. Its target is not known. Sequenced by immunoSEQ multiplex PCR; TCRdb stores in-frame clones only, minus some. The data contain 2,100,000 or so clones, nearly 97% of them singletons. The specimen sequenced was naive CD4+ T cells sorted from blood. Subset indicated: CD45RA+ positively selected. The receptor's source is a man in his late teens or twenties in good health.

The CDR3 sequence: CASSPWDTNQPQHF. CDR3 DNA: TGTGCCAGCTCACCATGGGATACTAATCAGCCCCAGCATTTT. The chain carries TRBV18 and TRBJ1-5; no definite D call. The CDR3 sequence is 14 residues long. Germline V CDR1 and CDR2: KGHSH, LQKENI. V lost 2 bases and J lost 4, with 9 bases in between.